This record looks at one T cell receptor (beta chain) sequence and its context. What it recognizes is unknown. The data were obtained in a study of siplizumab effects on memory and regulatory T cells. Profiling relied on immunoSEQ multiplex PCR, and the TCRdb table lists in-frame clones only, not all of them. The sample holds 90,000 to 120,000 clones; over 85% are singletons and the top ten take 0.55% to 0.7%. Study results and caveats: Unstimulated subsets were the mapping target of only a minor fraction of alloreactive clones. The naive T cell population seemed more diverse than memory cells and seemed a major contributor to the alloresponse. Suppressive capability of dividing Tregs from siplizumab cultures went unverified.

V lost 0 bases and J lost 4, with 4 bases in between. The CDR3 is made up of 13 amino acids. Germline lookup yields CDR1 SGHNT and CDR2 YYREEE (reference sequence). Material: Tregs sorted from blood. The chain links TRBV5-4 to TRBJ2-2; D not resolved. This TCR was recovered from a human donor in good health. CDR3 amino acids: CASSLGLTGELFF. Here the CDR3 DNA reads TGTGCCAGCAGCTTGGGGCTCACCGGGGAGCTGTTTTTT.